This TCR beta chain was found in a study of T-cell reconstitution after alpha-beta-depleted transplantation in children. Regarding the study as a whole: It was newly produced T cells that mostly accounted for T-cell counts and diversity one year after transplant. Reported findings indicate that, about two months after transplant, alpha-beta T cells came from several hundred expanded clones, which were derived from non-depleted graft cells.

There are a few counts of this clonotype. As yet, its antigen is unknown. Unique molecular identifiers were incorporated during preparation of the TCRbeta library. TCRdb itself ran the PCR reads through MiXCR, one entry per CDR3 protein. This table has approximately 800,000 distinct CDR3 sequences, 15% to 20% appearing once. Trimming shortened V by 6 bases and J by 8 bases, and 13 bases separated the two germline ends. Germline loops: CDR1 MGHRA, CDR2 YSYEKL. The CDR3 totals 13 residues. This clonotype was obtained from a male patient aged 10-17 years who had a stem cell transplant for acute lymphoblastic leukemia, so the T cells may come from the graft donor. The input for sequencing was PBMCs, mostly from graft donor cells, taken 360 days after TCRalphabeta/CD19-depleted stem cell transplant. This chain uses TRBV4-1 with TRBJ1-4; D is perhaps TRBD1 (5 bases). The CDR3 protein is CASRTGTEEKLFF. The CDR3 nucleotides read TGCGCCAGCAGAACCGGGACGGAGGAAAAACTGTTTTTT.